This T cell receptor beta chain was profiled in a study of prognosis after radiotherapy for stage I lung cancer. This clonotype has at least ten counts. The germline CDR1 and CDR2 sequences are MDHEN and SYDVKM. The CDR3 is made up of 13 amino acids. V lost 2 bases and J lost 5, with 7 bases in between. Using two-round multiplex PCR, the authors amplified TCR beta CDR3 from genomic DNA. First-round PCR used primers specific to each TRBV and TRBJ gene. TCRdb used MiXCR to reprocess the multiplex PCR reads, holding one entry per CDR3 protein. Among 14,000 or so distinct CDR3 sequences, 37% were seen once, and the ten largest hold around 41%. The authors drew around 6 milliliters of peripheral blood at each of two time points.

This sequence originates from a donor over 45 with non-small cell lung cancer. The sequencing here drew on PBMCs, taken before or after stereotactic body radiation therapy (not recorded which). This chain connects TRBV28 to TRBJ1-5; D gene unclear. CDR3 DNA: TGTGCCAGCAGTTTACAAGGCTATCAGCCCCAGCATTTT. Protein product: CASSLQGYQPQHF.